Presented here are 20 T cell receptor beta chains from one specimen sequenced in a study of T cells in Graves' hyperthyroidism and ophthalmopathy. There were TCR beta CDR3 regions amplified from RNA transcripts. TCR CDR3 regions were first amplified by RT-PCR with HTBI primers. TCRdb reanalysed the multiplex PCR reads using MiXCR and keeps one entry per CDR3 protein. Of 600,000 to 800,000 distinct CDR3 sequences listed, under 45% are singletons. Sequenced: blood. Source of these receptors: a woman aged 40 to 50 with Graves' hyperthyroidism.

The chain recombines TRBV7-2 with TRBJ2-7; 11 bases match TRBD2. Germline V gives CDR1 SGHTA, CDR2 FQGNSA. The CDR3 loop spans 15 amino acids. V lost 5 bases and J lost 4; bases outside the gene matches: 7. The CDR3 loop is CASSRSGGAQYEQYF. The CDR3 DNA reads TGTGCCAGCAGCCGTAGCGGGGGGGCCCAGTACGAGCAGTACTTC.

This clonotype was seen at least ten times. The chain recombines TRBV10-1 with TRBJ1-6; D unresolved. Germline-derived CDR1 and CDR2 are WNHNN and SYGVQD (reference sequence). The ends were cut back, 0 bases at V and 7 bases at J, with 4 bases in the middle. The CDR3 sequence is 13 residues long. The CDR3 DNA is TGCGCCAGCAGTGAGTCGTGGAATTCACCCCTCCACTTT. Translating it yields CASSESWNSPLHF.

CDR3 coding DNA: TGTGCCAGCTTTACAGGCGGGACCGGGGAGCTGTTTTTT. Its protein is CASFTGGTGELFF. The chain has TRBV27 and TRBJ2-2; tentatively, D is TRBD1 or TRBD2 (5 bases each). The CDR3 length is 13 residues. The V gene's germline CDR1 is MNHEY and CDR2 SMNVEV (reference sequence). V lost 8 bases and J 5 bases, leaving 12 bases between the germline ends.

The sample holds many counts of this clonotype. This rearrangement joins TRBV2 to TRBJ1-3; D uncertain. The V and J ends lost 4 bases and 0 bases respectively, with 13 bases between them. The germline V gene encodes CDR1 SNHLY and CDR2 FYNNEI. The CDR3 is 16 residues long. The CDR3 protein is CASSVQDLRSGNTIYF. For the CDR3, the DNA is TGTGCCAGCAGTGTTCAGGACCTACGCTCTGGAAACACCATATATTTT.

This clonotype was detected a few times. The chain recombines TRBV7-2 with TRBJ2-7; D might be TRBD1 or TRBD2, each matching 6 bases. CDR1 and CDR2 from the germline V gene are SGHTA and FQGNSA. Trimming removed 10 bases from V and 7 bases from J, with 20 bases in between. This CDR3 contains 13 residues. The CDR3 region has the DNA TGTGCCATCTCCCCCGGAGGGGGAAATGAGCAGTACTTC. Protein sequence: CAISPGGGNEQYF.

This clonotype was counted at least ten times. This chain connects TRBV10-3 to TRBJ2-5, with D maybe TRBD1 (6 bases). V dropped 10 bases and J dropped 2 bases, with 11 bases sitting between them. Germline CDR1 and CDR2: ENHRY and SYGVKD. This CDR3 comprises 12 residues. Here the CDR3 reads CATRTEQETQYF. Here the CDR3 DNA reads TGTGCCACCCGGACAGAGCAAGAGACCCAGTACTTC.

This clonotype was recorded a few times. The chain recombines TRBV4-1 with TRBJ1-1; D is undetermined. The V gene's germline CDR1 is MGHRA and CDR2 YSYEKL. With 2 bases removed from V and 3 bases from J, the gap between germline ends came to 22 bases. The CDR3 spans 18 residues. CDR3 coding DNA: TGCGCCAGCAGCCAAAGGGCGTTATATAGAGAATGGGACACTGAAGCTTTCTTT. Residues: CASSQRALYREWDTEAFF.

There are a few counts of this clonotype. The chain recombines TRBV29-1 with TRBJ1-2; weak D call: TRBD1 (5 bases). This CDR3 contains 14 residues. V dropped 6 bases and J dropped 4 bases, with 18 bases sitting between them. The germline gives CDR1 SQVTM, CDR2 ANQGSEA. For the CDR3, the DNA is TGCAGCGTCCCACTTTGGGGCAGCAGCTATGGCTACACCTTC. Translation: CSVPLWGSSYGYTF.

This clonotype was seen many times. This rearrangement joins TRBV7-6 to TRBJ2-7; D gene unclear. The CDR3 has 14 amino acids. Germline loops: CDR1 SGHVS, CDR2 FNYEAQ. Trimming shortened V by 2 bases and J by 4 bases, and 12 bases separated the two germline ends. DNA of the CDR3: TGTGCCAGCAGCTTACATGAAGGGAAATACGAGCAGTACTTC. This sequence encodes CASSLHEGKYEQYF.

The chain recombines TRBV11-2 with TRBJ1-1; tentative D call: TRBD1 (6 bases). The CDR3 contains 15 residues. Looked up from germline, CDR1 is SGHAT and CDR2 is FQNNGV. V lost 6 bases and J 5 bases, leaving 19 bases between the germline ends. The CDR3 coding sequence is TGTGCCAGCAGGGGCTTAGGGGGTCGTGGGACTGAAGCTTTCTTT. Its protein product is CASRGLGGRGTEAFF. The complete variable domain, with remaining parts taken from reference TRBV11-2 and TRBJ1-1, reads EAGVAQSPRYKIIEKRQSVAFWCNPISGHATLYWYQQILGQGPKLLIQFQNNGVVDDSQLPKDRFSAERLKGVDSTLKIQPAKLEDSAVYLCASRGLGGRGTEAFFGQGTRLTVV.

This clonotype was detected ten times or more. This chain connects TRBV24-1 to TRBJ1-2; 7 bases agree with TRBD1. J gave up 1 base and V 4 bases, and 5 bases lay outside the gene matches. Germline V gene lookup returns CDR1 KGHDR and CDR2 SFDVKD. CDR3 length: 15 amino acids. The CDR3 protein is CATSDPNRGNYGYTF. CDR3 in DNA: TGTGCCACCAGTGACCCGAACAGGGGTAACTATGGCTACACCTTC.

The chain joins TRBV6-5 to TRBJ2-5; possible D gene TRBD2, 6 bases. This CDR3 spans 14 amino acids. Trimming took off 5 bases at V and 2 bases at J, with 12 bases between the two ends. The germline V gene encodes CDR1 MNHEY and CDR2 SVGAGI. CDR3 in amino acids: CASSIREAQETQYF. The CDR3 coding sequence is TGTGCCAGCAGTATAAGGGAGGCTCAAGAGACCCAGTACTTC.

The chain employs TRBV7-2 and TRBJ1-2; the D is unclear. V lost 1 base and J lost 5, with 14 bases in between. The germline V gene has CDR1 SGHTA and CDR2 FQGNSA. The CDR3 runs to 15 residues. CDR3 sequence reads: CASSLDAAMVYGYTF. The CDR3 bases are TGTGCCAGCAGCTTAGACGCAGCCATGGTTTATGGCTACACCTTC.

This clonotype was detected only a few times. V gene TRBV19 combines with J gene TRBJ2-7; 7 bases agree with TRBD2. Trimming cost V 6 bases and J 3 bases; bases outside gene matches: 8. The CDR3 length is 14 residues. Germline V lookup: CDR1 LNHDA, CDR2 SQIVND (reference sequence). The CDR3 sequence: CASRAGLGNYEQYF. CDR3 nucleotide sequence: TGTGCCAGTAGAGCGGGACTGGGAAACTACGAGCAGTACTTC.

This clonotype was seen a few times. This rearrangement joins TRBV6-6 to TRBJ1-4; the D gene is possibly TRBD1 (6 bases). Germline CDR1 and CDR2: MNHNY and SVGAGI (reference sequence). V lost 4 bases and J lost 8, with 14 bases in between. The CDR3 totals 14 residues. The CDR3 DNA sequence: TGTGCCAGCAGTTCCCACAGGGAGGACGAAAAACTGTTTTTT. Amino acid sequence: CASSSHREDEKLFF.

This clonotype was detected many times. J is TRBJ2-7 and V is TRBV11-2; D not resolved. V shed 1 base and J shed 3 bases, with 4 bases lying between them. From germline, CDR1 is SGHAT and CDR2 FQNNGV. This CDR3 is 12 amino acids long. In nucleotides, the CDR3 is TGTGCCAGCAGCTTAGGCATCTACGAGCAGTACTTC. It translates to CASSLGIYEQYF.

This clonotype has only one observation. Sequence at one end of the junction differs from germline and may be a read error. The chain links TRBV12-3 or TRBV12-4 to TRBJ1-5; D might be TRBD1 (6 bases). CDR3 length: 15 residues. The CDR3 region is CASGLLGRGTQPQHF. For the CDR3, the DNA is TGTGCCAGCGGTTTACTTGGCAGGGGAACTCAGCCCCAGCATTTT.

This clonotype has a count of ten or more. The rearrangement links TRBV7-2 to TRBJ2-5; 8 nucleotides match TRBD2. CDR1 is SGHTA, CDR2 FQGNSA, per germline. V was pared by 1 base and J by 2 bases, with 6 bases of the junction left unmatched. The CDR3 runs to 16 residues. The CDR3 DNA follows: TGTGCCAGCAGCTTAGGTCCGGGGGGGTCACAAGAGACCCAGTACTTC. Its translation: CASSLGPGGSQETQYF.

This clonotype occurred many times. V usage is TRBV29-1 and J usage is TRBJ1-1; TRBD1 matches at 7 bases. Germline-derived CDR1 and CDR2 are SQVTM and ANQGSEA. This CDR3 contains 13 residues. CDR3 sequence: CSATTGSNTEAFF. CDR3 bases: TGCAGTGCTACGACAGGGTCGAACACTGAAGCTTTCTTT.

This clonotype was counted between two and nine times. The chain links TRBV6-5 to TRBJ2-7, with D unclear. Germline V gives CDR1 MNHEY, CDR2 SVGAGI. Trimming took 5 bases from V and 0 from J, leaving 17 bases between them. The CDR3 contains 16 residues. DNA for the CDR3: TGTGCCAGCAGTGACGCGGCATGGGGAAACTCCTACGAGCAGTACTTC. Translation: CASSDAAWGNSYEQYF.